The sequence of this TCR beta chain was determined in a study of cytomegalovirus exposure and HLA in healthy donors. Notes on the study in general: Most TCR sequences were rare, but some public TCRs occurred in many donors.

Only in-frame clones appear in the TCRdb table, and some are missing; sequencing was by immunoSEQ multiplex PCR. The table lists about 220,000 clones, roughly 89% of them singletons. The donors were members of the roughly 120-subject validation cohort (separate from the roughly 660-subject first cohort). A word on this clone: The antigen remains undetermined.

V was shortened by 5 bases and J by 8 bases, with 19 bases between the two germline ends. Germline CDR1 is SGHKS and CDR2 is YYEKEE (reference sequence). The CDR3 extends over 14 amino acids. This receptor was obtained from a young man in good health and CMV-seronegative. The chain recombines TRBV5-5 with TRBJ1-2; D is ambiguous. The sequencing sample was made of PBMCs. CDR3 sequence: CASSLNDGVGGYTF. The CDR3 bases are TGTGCCAGCAGTCTTAACGACGGGGTCGGGGGCTACACCTTC.